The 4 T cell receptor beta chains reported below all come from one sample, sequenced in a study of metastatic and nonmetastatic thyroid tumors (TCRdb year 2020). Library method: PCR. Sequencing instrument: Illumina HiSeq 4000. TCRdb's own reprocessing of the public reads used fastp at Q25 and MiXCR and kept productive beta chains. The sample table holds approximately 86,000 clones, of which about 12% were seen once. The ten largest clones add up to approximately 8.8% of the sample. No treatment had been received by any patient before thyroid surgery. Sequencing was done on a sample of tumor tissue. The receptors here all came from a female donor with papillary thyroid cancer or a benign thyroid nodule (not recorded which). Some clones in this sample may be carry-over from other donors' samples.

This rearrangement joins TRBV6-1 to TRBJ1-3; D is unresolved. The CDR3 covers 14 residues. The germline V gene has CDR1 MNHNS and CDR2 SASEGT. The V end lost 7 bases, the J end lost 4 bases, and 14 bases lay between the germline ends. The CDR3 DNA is TGTGCCAGCATCCCACGTGGGTCGGGAAACACCATATATTTT. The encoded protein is CASIPRGSGNTIYF.

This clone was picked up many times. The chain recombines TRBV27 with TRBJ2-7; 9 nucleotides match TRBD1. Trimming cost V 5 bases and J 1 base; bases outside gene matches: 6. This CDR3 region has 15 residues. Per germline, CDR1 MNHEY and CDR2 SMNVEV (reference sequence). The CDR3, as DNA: TGTGCCAGCAGTCGGGGACAGGGTAATTCCTACGAGCAGTACTTC. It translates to CASSRGQGNSYEQYF.

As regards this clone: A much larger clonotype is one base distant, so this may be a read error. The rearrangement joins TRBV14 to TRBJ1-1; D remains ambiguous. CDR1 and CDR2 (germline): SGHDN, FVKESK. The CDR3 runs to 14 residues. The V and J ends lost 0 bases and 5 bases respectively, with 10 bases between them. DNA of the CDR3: TGTGCCAGCAGCCAAGATCTCCCATGGACTGAAGCTTTCTTT. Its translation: CASSQDLPWTEAFF. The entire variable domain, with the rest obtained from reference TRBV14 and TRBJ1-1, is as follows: EAGVTQFPSHSVIEKGQTVTLRCDPISGHDNLYWYRRVMGKEIKFLLHFVKESKQDESGMPNNRFLAERTGGTYSTLKVQPAELEDSGVYFCASSQDLPWTEAFFGQGTRLTVV.

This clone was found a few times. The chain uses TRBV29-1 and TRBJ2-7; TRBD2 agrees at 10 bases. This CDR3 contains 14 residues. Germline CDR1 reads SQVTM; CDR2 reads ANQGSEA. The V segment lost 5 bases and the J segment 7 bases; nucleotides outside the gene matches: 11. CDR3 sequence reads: CSVYGWGSGREQYF. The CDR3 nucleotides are TGCAGCGTTTACGGTTGGGGTAGCGGGAGGGAGCAGTACTTC.